A selection of T cell receptor beta chains follows, all from one sample in a study of T-cell memory formation after mild COVID-19. Each CDR3 protein is one row after TCRdb ran MiXCR on the 5' RACE reads. The table lists fewer than 450,000 distinct CDR3 sequences, under 25% of them singletons. The material sequenced was PBMCs or a T cell subset sorted from them (not recorded which). Receptor source: an adult woman who had mild COVID-19 (a few samples of this study predate the infection). Cell type and time point are not known. Each CDR3 is given with its conserved first and last residue. A D gene is named only where the DNA matches it firmly. Only part of the rows carry a size: once, few, many, or a class if the clone is expanded.

j_call clone_size d_call v_call cdr3_aa cdr3_nt
TRBJ2-2 NA TRBD1 TRBV9 CASSAGTGLSGELFF TGTGCCAGCAGCGCCGGGACAGGTCTTAGCGGGGAGCTGTTTTTT
TRBJ2-1 NA NA TRBV6-4 CASSDSSTDYNEQFF TGTGCCAGCAGTGACAGTAGTACAGACTACAATGAGCAGTTCTTC
TRBJ1-4 few TRBD1 TRBV6-5 CASSYPGGEKLFF TGTGCCAGCAGTTACCCAGGGGGCGAAAAACTGTTTTTT
TRBJ2-1 few TRBD2 TRBV4-1 CASSQVAAGGLNEQFF TGCGCCAGCAGCCAAGTGGCAGCGGGGGGCCTCAATGAGCAGTTCTTC
TRBJ2-1 few NA TRBV7-8 CASSLLRADSSYNEQFF TGTGCCAGCAGCTTACTCCGGGCAGACAGCTCCTACAATGAGCAGTTCTTC
TRBJ2-6 few NA TRBV5-1 CASKQGSGANVLTF TGCGCCAGCAAGCAGGGGTCTGGGGCCAACGTCCTGACTTTC
TRBJ1-5 NA NA TRBV10-3 CAISESDRHNQPQHF TGTGCCATCAGTGAGTCCGACAGGCACAATCAGCCCCAGCATTTT
TRBJ2-5 few TRBD1 TRBV12-3/TRBV12-4 CASSRQGWSQYF TGTGCCAGCAGCCGACAGGGTTGGAGCCAGTACTTC
TRBJ2-1 few NA TRBV29-1 CSVDSTEQFF TGCAGCGTTGATTCTACTGAGCAGTTCTTC
TRBJ1-1 few NA TRBV6-1 CASSFGGGGAEAFF TGTGCCAGCAGTTTCGGCGGTGGGGGAGCAGAAGCTTTCTTT
TRBJ2-1 NA TRBD2 TRBV4-2 CASSQGAGLAGYSYNEQFF TGTGCCAGCAGCCAAGGCGCGGGACTAGCGGGATACTCCTACAATGAGCAGTTCTTC
TRBJ2-7 NA NA TRBV6-1 CASSPTCDELYF TGTGCCAGCAGCCCGACATGCGATGAGCTGTACTTC
TRBJ1-1 NA TRBD1 TRBV10-3 CAISEAQGANTEAFF TGTGCCATCAGTGAGGCCCAGGGGGCGAACACTGAAGCTTTCTTT
TRBJ2-1 NA NA TRBV24-1 CATSGRVPYNEQFF TGTGCCACCAGTGGGAGGGTTCCCTACAATGAGCAGTTCTTC
TRBJ1-2 few NA TRBV2 CASSDRAANYGYTF TGTGCCAGCAGTGACAGGGCCGCTAACTATGGCTACACCTTC
TRBJ1-5 NA TRBD1 TRBV18 CASSSNDRGGQPQHF TGTGCCAGCTCCTCCAATGACAGGGGCGGTCAGCCCCAGCATTTT
TRBJ1-5 many NA TRBV20-1 CSARVGGIDNQPQHF TGCAGTGCTAGAGTTGGGGGTATTGACAATCAGCCCCAGCATTTT
TRBJ2-7 few TRBD1 TRBV7-9 CASSLAPNRGQEQYF TGTGCCAGCAGCTTAGCCCCGAACAGGGGGCAAGAGCAGTACTTC
TRBJ1-5 few NA TRBV24-1 CATSDPGADNQPQHF TGTGCCACCAGTGATCCGGGGGCCGACAATCAGCCCCAGCATTTT
TRBJ2-1 NA TRBD2 TRBV9 CASSVRTSGTNNEQFF TGTGCCAGCAGCGTAAGGACTAGCGGGACAAACAATGAGCAGTTCTTC
TRBJ2-2 NA NA TRBV18 CASSPASWRAPGELFF TGTGCCAGCTCACCGGCGTCCTGGCGGGCACCCGGGGAGCTGTTTTTT
TRBJ2-1 NA TRBD2 TRBV5-6 CASSMTSGGPSYNEQFF TGTGCCAGCAGCATGACTAGCGGGGGTCCCTCCTACAATGAGCAGTTCTTC
TRBJ2-5 NA TRBD2 TRBV11-2 CASSLLAGGGETQYF TGTGCCAGCAGCTTATTAGCGGGCGGTGGGGAGACCCAGTACTTC
TRBJ2-2 NA NA TRBV7-9 CASVGLAWNTGELFF TGTGCCAGCGTGGGGCTAGCGTGGAACACCGGGGAGCTGTTTTTT
TRBJ1-2 once NA TRBV9 CASSVDPTTGVYGGYTF TGTGCCAGCAGCGTAGACCCCACGACAGGCGTATACGGAGGCTACACCTTC
TRBJ2-7 NA NA TRBV5-5 CASSLGLTGNDEQYF TGTGCCAGCAGCTTGGGTCTTACAGGGAACGACGAGCAGTACTTC
TRBJ2-3 few TRBD1 TRBV7-6 CASSERDRPSTDTQYF TGTGCCAGCAGCGAACGGGACAGACCTAGCACAGATACGCAGTATTTT
TRBJ2-1 NA NA TRBV9 CASTQVASDNEQFF TGTGCCAGCACCCAGGTGGCTAGTGACAATGAGCAGTTCTTC
TRBJ2-1 NA TRBD1 TRBV7-6 CASSTPGQGSDEQFF TGTGCCAGCAGCACCCCGGGACAGGGTAGCGATGAGCAGTTCTTC
TRBJ1-2 once NA TRBV28 CASSSGTSYGYTF TGTGCCAGCAGTTCTGGCACCTCCTATGGCTACACCTTC
TRBJ2-1 many TRBD2 TRBV4-2 CASSPKRSGLASSEQFF TGTGCCAGCAGCCCGAAAAGGTCGGGACTAGCGAGCTCTGAGCAGTTCTTC
TRBJ2-1 few TRBD2 TRBV7-6 CASSLYSGAPNEQFF TGTGCCAGCAGCTTATATAGCGGGGCCCCCAATGAGCAGTTCTTC
TRBJ2-7 many TRBD2 TRBV5-1 CASSLVGGSSYEQYF TGTGCCAGCAGCTTAGTGGGCGGGAGCTCCTACGAGCAGTACTTC
TRBJ2-5 few NA TRBV3-1 CASSQDPSRETQYF TGTGCCAGCAGCCAAGATCCCTCCAGGGAGACCCAGTACTTC
TRBJ1-2 few NA TRBV7-2 CASSSGDRMGGYTF TGTGCCAGCAGCTCTGGAGACAGGATGGGGGGCTACACCTTC
TRBJ1-6 NA NA TRBV13 CASRQGGNSPLHF TGTGCCAGCAGACAAGGGGGTAATTCACCCCTCCACTTT